This T cell receptor (beta chain) was obtained from a study of cytomegalovirus exposure and HLA in healthy donors (dated by TCRdb to between 2016 and 2019). About the full investigation: A later analysis indicated that the 90 to 150 validation repertoires were generated on the platform also employed for the 700 or so repertoires of the first cohort. The study aimed to test whether signatures of past pathogen exposure could be identified by cataloging public T cell receptors. A separate validation cohort of about 110 different subjects was used in addition to the approximately 670-subject first cohort. The study combined high-throughput TCR immunosequencing, statistical association of individual TCRs with disease status, and machine learning to predict cytomegalovirus infection status. Findings and caveats that apply to the study as a whole: According to the authors, the approach could potentially be generalized to other disease states and immunological phenotypes. A later analysis found that TCRs clustered in the first cohort also tended to co-occur in the roughly 120 validation repertoires, with 94% of cluster scores above 0. The study gave a list of under 200 TCR beta chains associated with cytomegalovirus. In both the original and validation cohorts, the classifier was reported to diagnose cytomegalovirus status with high specificity and sensitivity. Most TCR sequences were observed very rarely across donors, whereas some public TCRs were present in many individuals. A later analysis lacked HLA typing for the validation cohort, so it scored co-occurrence in that cohort across all 110 or so repertoires. A few of the identified cytomegalovirus-associated TCR beta chains were confirmed in vitro to be specific for cytomegalovirus antigens.

Via the germline V gene (reference sequence), CDR1 is LNHDA and CDR2 SQIVND. From cysteine to phenylalanine, the CDR3 is 15 amino acids long. CDR3 DNA only is kept here, 45 bases in frame from base 1. The V and J ends are trimmed by 3 bases and 6 bases, leaving 12 bases between them. The library was obtained by the immunoSEQ multiplex PCR assay. From the authors' description of their analysis: A statistical classification framework was built for diagnosing cytomegalovirus status from the catalog of TCR beta chain sequences. TCRdb limited this immuneACCESS table to in-frame rearrangements with V and J called. A share of clones is missing; checked studies link under half to unresolved V genes, and the rest is unexplained. That table gives V, J and clone size, and the DNA gave D and trimming. Across this sample there are around 300,000 clones, with about 86% seen only once. 0.95% to 1.1% of the sample rests with the top ten.

Separate from the approximately 730-subject first cohort, the validation cohort of 90 to 150 subjects was the group to which the donors belonged. Details on this clone: No cognate antigen has been identified for it. Base qualities are not provided; no much larger clone lies one nucleotide away.

The rearrangement combines TRBV19 with TRBJ1-6; the D gene lacks a confident call. The sequenced material came from PBMCs. This sequence was found in a woman between 18 and 29 years old in good health and CMV-seronegative. The nucleotide sequence is TGTGCCAGTAGTATGGAGGTCTTGCGTAATTCACCCCTCCACTTT. Translated, this is CASSMEVLRNSPLHF.